Listed below are T cell receptor beta chains from one sample, sequenced in a study of blood T cell repertoires in COVID-19. Measured with immunoSEQ multiplex PCR; TCRdb has only the in-frame clones, and not every one. Of about 280,000 clones detected, 88% appear once; the ten largest clones hold 9% to 9.5%. The sequenced sample was peripheral blood. All receptors derive from a young man with active or convalescent COVID-19. Both conserved end residues are part of each CDR3.

v_call | cdr3_aa
TRBV15 | CATKITGGTDTQYF
TRBV2 | CASSDASGGVNEQFF
TRBV2 | CASSNRGTNYGYTF
TRBV7-3 | CAPRAGLQETQYF
TRBV7-3 | CASSLKASNTGELFF
TRBV2 | CASSSGHGQPQHF
TRBV7-9 | CASSLGTVGSSPLHF
TRBV19 | CASHREGGTEAFF
TRBV24-1 | CATIVGGGVFHSGNTIYF
TRBV7-6 | CASSQEAGSSYEQYF
TRBV7-3 | CASSRVQGSNTEAFF
TRBV19 | CASRRTGAYEQYF
TRBV3-1/TRBV3-2 | CASSRQGENTIYF
TRBV27 | CASTTINSPLHF
TRBV3-1/TRBV3-2 | CASSLIVEEGEQYF
TRBV7-9 | CASSDRGAQHF
TRBV5-4 | CASSPGQGIYGYTF
TRBV12-3/TRBV12-4 | CASSLDGTWGYTF
TRBV6-2/TRBV6-3 | CASSQTGVRDTQYF
TRBV12-5 | CASGLNLVRTEAFF
TRBV2 | CASLGTGYDEQYF
TRBV5-5 | CASSLARASGGQETQYF
TRBV4-1 | CASSQRPGENNEQFF
TRBV7-9 | CASSLVTGLSFTDTQYF
TRBV7-2 | CASSLTYRVNTEAFF
TRBV20-1 | CSASRSPGLDSPLHF
TRBV11-2 | CASRYHRETGQYF
TRBV5-8 | CASSFAGARQPQHF
TRBV6-6 | CASSPGTTRRLYGYTF
TRBV9 | CASSAGTEPNYGYTF
TRBV12-5 | CASGSATTVNYGYTF
TRBV6-5 | CAGGSVIEQYF